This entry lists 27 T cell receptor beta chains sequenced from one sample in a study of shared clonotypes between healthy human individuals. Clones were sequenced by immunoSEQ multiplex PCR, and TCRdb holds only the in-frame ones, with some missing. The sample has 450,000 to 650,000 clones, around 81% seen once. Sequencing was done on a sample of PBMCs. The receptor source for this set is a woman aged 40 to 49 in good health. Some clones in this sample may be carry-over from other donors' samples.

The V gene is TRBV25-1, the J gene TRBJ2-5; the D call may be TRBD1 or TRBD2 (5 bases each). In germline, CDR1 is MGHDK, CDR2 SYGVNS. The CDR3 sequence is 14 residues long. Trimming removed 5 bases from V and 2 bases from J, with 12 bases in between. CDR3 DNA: TGTGCCAGCAGTTACCTCGGGACGCAAGAGACCCAGTACTTC. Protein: CASSYLGTQETQYF. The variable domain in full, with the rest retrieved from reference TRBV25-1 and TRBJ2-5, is EADIYQTPRYLVIGTGKKITLECSQTMGHDKMYWYQQDPGMELHLIHYSYGVNSTEKGDLSSESTVSRIRTEHFPLTLESARPSHTSQYLCASSYLGTQETQYFGPGTRLLVL.

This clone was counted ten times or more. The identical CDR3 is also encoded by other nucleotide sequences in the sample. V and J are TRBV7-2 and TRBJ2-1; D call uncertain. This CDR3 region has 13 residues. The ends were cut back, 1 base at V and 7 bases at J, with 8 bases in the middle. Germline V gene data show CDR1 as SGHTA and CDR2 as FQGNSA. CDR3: CASSLVARNEQFF. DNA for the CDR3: TGTGCCAGCAGCTTAGTGGCGCGTAATGAGCAGTTCTTC.

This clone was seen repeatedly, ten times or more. The chain's CDR3 is CASSPYPQGPGNTIYF. Here the CDR3 DNA reads TGTGCCAGCAGCCCGTACCCACAGGGGCCTGGAAACACCATATATTTT. The chain joins TRBV14 to TRBJ1-3, with 7 nucleotides matching TRBD1. Germline loops: CDR1 SGHDN, CDR2 FVKESK. V lost 4 bases, J lost 2 bases, and 8 bases stayed unmatched. CDR3 length: 16 residues.

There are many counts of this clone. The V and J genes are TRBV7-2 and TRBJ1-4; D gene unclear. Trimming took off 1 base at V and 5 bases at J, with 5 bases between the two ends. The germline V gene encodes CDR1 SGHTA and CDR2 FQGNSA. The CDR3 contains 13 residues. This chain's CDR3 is CASSLVVNEKLFF. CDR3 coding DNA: TGTGCCAGCAGCTTAGTGGTCAATGAAAAACTGTTTTTT.

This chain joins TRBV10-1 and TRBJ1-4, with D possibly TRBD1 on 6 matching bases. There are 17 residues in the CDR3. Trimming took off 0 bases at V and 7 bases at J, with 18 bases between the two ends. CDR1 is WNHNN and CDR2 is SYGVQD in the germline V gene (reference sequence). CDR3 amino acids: CASSESKGPQGGEKLFF. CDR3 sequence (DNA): TGCGCCAGCAGTGAGTCGAAAGGGCCCCAAGGGGGTGAAAAACTGTTTTTT.

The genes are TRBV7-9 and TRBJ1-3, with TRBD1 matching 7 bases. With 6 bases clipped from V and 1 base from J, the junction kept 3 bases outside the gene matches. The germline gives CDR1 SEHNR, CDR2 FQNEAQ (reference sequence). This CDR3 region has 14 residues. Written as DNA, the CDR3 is TGTGCCAGCAGTCCGACAGGGTCTGGAAACACCATATATTTT. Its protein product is CASSPTGSGNTIYF.

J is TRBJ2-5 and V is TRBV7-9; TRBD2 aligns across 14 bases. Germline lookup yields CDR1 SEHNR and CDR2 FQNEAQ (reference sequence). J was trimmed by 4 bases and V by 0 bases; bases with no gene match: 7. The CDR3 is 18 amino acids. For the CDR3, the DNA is TGTGCCAGCAGCTTAGCCAGGGGACTAGCGGGAGATCGAGAGACCCAGTACTTC. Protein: CASSLARGLAGDRETQYF.

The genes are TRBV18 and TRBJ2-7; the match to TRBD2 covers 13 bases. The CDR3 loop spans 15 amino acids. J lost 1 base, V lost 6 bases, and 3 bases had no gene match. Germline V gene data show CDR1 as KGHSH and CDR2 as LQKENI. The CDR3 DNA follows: TGTGCCAGCTCTCGGACTAGCGGGAGTTCCTACGAGCAGTACTTC. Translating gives CASSRTSGSSYEQYF.

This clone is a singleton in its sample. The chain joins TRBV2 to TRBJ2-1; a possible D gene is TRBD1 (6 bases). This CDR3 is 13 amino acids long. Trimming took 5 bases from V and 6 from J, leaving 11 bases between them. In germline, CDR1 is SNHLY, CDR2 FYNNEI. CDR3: CASSYLGGNEQFF. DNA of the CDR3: TGTGCCAGCAGTTACCTAGGGGGCAATGAGCAGTTCTTC.

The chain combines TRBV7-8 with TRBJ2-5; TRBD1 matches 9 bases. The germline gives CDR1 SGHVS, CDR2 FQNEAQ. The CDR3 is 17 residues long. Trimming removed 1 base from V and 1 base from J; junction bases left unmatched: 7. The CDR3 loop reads CASSLGPDRGSQETQYF. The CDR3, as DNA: TGTGCCAGCAGCTTAGGGCCGGACAGGGGATCCCAAGAGACCCAGTACTTC.

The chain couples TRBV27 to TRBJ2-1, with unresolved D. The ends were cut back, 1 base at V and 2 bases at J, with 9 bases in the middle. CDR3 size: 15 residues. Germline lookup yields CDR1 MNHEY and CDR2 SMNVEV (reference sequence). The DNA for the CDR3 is TGTGCCAGCAGTTTATATCGCTCCACCTACAATGAGCAGTTCTTC. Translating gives CASSLYRSTYNEQFF.

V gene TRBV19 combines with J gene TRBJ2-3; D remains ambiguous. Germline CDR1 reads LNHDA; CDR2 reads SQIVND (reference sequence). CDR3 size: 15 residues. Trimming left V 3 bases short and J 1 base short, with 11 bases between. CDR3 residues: CASSISTKRTDTQYF. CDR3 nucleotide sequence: TGTGCCAGTAGTATTAGTACCAAGCGCACAGATACGCAGTATTTT.

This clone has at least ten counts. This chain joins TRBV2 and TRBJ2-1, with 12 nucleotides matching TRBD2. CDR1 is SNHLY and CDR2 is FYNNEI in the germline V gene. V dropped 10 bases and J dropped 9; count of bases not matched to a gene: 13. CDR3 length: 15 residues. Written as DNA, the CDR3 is TGTGCCACCGATAAGACTAGCGGGAGACTTGGTGAGCAGTTCTTC. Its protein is CATDKTSGRLGEQFF.

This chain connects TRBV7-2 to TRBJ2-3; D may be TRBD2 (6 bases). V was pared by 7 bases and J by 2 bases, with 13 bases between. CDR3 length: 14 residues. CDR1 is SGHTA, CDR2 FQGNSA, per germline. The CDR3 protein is CASTRRGATDTQYF. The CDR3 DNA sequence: TGTGCCAGCACCAGGCGGGGAGCCACAGATACGCAGTATTTT. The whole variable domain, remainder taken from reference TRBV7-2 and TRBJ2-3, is GAGVSQSPSNKVTEKGKDVELRCDPISGHTALYWYRQSLGQGLEFLIYFQGNSAPDKSGLPSDRFSAERTGGSVSTLTIQRTQQEDSAVYLCASTRRGATDTQYFGPGTRLTVL.

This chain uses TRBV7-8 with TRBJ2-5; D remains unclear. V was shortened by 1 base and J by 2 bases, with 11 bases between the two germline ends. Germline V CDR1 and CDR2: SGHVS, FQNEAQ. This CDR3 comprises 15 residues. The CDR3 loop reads CASSLVSTQQETQYF. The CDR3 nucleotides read TGTGCCAGCAGCTTAGTATCGACCCAGCAAGAGACCCAGTACTTC. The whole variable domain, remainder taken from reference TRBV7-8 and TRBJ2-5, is GAGVSQSPRYKVAKRGQDVALRCDPISGHVSLFWYQQALGQGPEFLTYFQNEAQLDKSGLPSDRFFAERPEGSVSTLKIQRTQQEDSAVYLCASSLVSTQQETQYFGPGTRLLVL.

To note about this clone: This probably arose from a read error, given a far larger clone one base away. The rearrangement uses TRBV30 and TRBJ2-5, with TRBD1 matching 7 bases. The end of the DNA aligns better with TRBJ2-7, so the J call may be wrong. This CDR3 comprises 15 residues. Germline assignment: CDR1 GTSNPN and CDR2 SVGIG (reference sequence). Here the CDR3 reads CAWSVQGLEPYEQYF. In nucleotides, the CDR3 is TGTGCCTGGAGTGTACAGGGGCTAGAACCCTACGAGCAGTACTTC.

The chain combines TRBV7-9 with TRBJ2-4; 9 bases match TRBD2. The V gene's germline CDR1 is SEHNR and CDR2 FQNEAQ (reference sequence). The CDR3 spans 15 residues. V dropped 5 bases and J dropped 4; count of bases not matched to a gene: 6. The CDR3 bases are TGTGCCAGCAGCCCCCGACTAGCGGATAAAAACATTCAGTACTTC. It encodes CASSPRLADKNIQYF.

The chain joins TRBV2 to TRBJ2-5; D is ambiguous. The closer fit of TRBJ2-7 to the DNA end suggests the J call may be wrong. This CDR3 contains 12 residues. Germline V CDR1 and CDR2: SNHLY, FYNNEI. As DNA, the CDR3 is TGTGCCAGCAGTGAACAGGACTACGAGCAGTACTTC. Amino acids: CASSEQDYEQYF.

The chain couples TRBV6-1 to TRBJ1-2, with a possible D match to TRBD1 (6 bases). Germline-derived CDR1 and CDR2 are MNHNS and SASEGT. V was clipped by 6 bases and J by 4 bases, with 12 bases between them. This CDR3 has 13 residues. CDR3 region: CASSRQDLYGYTF. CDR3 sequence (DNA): TGTGCCAGCAGCAGACAGGACCTCTATGGCTACACCTTC.

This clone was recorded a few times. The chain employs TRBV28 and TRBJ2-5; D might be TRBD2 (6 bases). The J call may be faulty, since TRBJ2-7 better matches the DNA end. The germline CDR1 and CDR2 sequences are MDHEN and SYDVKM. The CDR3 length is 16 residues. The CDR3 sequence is CASRRPGLLRTYEQYF. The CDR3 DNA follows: TGTGCCAGCAGGAGACCGGGACTCCTAAGAACCTACGAGCAGTACTTC.

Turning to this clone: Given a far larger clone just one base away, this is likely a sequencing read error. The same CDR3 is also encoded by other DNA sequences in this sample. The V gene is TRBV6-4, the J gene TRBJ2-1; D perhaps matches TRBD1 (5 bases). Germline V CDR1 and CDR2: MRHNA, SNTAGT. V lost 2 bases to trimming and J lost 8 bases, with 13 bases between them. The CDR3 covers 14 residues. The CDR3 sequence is CASSDGYEGDEQFF. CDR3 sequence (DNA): TGTGCCAGCAGTGACGGCTACGAAGGGGATGAGCAGTTCTTC.

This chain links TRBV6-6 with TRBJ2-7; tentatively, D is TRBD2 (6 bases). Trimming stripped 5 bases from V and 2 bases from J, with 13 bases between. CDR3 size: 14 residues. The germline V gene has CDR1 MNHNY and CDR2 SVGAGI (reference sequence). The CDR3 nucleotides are TGTGCCAGCAGTACCTGGGGGGACGCCTACGAGCAGTACTTC. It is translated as CASSTWGDAYEQYF.

The CDR3 reads CASSPDRGQTQYF. The DNA for the CDR3 is TGTGCCAGCAGCCCAGACAGGGGACAGACCCAGTACTTC. J is TRBJ2-5 and V is TRBV7-2, with 8 bases lining up with TRBD1. Germline V gene sequence: CDR1 SGHTA, CDR2 FQGNSA. The V and J ends lost 5 bases and 6 bases, in that order; junction bases with no gene match: 5. CDR3 size: 13 residues. Looking up the rest from reference TRBV7-2 and TRBJ2-5 gives the full variable domain: GAGVSQSPSNKVTEKGKDVELRCDPISGHTALYWYRQSLGQGLEFLIYFQGNSAPDKSGLPSDRFSAERTGGSVSTLTIQRTQQEDSAVYLCASSPDRGQTQYFGPGTRLLVL.

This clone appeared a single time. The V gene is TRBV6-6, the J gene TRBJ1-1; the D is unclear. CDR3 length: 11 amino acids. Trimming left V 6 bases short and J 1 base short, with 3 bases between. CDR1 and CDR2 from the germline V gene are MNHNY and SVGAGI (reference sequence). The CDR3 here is CASRRNTEAFF. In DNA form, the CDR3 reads TGTGCCAGCAGACGGAACACTGAAGCTTTCTTT.

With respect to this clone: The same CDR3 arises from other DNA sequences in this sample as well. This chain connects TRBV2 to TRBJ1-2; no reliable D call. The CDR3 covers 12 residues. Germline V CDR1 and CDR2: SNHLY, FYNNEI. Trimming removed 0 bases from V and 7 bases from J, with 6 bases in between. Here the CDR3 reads CASSEAGVGYTF. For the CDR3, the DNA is TGTGCCAGCAGTGAAGCTGGGGTTGGCTACACCTTC.

CDR3: CASRRQGGTYEQYF. The CDR3 coding sequence is TGTGCCAGCAGAAGACAGGGAGGAACCTACGAGCAGTACTTC. The J gene is TRBJ2-7, the V gene TRBV6-1, with D perhaps matching TRBD1 (7 bases). Looked up from germline, CDR1 is MNHNS and CDR2 is SASEGT. CDR3 length: 14 residues. V was pared by 6 bases and J by 2 bases, with 14 bases between.

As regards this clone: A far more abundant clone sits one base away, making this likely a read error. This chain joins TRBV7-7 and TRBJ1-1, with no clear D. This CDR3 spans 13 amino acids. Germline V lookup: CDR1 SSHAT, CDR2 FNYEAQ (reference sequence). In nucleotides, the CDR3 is TGTGCTAGCAGCTCACAGATGAACACTGAAGCTTTCTTT. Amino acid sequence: CASSSQMNTEAFF.